These 20 T cell receptor beta chains came from one sample sequenced in a study of blood T cell repertoires in COVID-19. Sequenced by immunoSEQ multiplex PCR; TCRdb stores in-frame clones only, minus some. The sample contains 120,000 to 150,000 clones, 75% to 90% of which appear only once. The specimen sequenced was peripheral blood. The receptors were gathered from a man in his fifties or sixties with active or convalescent COVID-19.

The chain recombines TRBV5-6 with TRBJ2-7, with 7 positions matching TRBD2. The J segment lost 3 bases and the V segment lost 0 bases, leaving 9 bases of the junction unmatched. Germline CDR1 is SGHDT and CDR2 is YYEEEE. The CDR3 contains 16 residues. Here the CDR3 DNA reads TGTGCCAGCAGCTTGGGCTTAGCGGGTGCGAACTACGAGCAGTACTTC. Translating it yields CASSLGLAGANYEQYF.

This clone appeared a single time. The chain joins TRBV28 to TRBJ1-4, with TRBD1 as a possible D gene (6 bases). CDR1 and CDR2 (germline): MDHEN, SYDVKM. Trimming took off 11 bases at V and 8 bases at J, with 12 bases between the two ends. The CDR3 covers 11 residues. The CDR3 DNA is TGTGCCGCCAGGGGTGTCGAAAAACTGTTTTTT. Translated: CAARGVEKLFF. Complete variable domain (other parts from reference TRBV28 and TRBJ1-4): DVKVTQSSRYLVKRTGEKVFLECVQDMDHENMFWYRQDPGLGLRLIYFSYDVKMKEKGDIPEGYSVSREKKERFSLILESASTNQTSMYLCAARGVEKLFFGSGTQLSVL.

The rearrangement uses TRBV3-1 (or the pseudogene TRBV3-2) and TRBJ2-1; 7 bases match TRBD2. The CDR3 consists of 14 residues. Germline loops: CDR1 LGHDT, CDR2 YNNKEL (reference sequence). Trimming at V came to 4 bases and at J to 4 bases, leaving 4 bases not matched to a gene. CDR3 region: CASSPTSPYNEQFF. The CDR3 coding sequence is TGTGCCAGCAGCCCGACTAGCCCTTACAATGAGCAGTTCTTC.

The chain couples TRBV6-1 to TRBJ1-5; TRBD1 matches at 11 bases. This CDR3 is built from 15 residues. From germline, CDR1 is MNHNS and CDR2 SASEGT. Losses at the gene ends were 1 base for V and 7 bases for J; bases not matched to a gene: 3. CDR3 in amino acids: CASSEGGTGGQPQHF. As DNA, the CDR3 is TGTGCCAGCAGTGAAGGGGGGACAGGGGGGCAGCCCCAGCATTTT.

This chain uses TRBV7-3 with TRBJ1-1; D may be TRBD1 (6 bases). Germline values: CDR1 SGHTA, CDR2 FQGTGA. V was pared by 5 bases and J by 8 bases, with 15 bases between. The CDR3 runs to 13 residues. The DNA for the CDR3 is TGTGCCAGCAGCCCTAGGGAGGGGGGCGAAGCTTTCTTT. It yields the protein CASSPREGGEAFF.

The chain couples TRBV28 to TRBJ1-4, with D possibly being TRBD1 (5 bases). The V end was cut by 5 bases, the J end by 3 bases, with 10 bases between. Germline CDR1 is MDHEN and CDR2 is SYDVKM. This CDR3 has 14 residues. CDR3 nucleotide sequence: TGTGCCAGCAGTCGCCGACAGTCTAATGAAAAACTGTTTTTT. Protein product: CASSRRQSNEKLFF. The entire variable domain, with the rest obtained from reference TRBV28 and TRBJ1-4, is as follows: DVKVTQSSRYLVKRTGEKVFLECVQDMDHENMFWYRQDPGLGLRLIYFSYDVKMKEKGDIPEGYSVSREKKERFSLILESASTNQTSMYLCASSRRQSNEKLFFGSGTQLSVL.

The V call is TRBV12-3 or TRBV12-4, the J call TRBJ2-3; no definite D call. The CDR3 spans 12 residues. Trimming stripped 5 bases from V and 2 bases from J, with 5 bases between. The DNA for the CDR3 is TGTGCCAGCAGTCTTTACACAGATACGCAGTATTTT. Translated: CASSLYTDTQYF.

The chain links TRBV27 to TRBJ2-1; 9 nucleotides align to TRBD1. Germline CDR1 MNHEY, CDR2 SMNVEV (reference sequence). The CDR3 extends over 14 amino acids. V lost 10 bases and J lost 5; bases outside the gene matches: 9. In DNA, the CDR3 is TGTGCCACCTTAGTCCGGGACAGGGACAATGAGCAGTTCTTC. Its protein is CATLVRDRDNEQFF.

The rearrangement uses TRBV5-1 and TRBJ2-3; the D gene is possibly TRBD1 (6 bases). Germline CDR1 SGHRS, CDR2 YFSETQ. This CDR3 is 14 amino acids long. V lost 4 bases, J lost 1 base, and 10 bases lay in between. The CDR3 bases are TGCGCCAGCAGCGAGACAGGTGGCACAGATACGCAGTATTTT. Its protein is CASSETGGTDTQYF.

This chain joins TRBV5-4 and TRBJ2-1, with TRBD1 identical over 7 bases. The CDR3 is 14 residues long. V shed 0 bases, J shed 5 bases, and the junction held 2 bases outside the gene matches. CDR1 and CDR2 (germline): SGHNT, YYREEE (reference sequence). Here the CDR3 reads CASSLGDRNNEQFF. The CDR3 DNA follows: TGTGCCAGCAGCTTGGGGGACAGAAACAATGAGCAGTTCTTC. The entire variable domain, with the rest obtained from reference TRBV5-4 and TRBJ2-1, is as follows: ETGVTQSPTHLIKTRGQQVTLRCSSQSGHNTVSWYQQALGQGPQFIFQYYREEENGRGNFPPRFSGLQFPNYSSELNVNALELDDSALYLCASSLGDRNNEQFFGPGTRLTVL.

The chain is built from TRBV24-1 and TRBJ2-3, with D perhaps matching TRBD2 (5 bases). V was cut by 4 bases and J by 6 bases, with 16 bases left in between. CDR1 is KGHDR, CDR2 SFDVKD, per germline. The CDR3 is made up of 15 amino acids. The CDR3 sequence is CATSDRGPGLDTQYF. The CDR3 DNA sequence: TGTGCCACCAGTGACCGCGGGCCCGGTCTGGATACGCAGTATTTT.

The chain combines TRBV2 with TRBJ2-3; 8 bases are shared with TRBD2. V lost 8 bases, J lost 2 bases, and 6 bases stayed unmatched. The V gene's germline CDR1 is SNHLY and CDR2 FYNNEI. CDR3 length: 14 residues. This chain's CDR3 is CASLRRGVTDTQYF. Here the CDR3 DNA reads TGTGCCAGCTTACGGCGGGGGGTCACAGATACGCAGTATTTT.

This CDR3 reads CASSAKRTGANYGYTF. Written as DNA, the CDR3 is TGTGCCAGCAGCGCAAAGAGGACGGGAGCTAACTATGGCTACACCTTC. The chain has TRBV9 and TRBJ1-2; the D is unclear. Trimming removed 3 bases at V and 0 bases at J, with 15 bases between. The germline gives CDR1 SGDLS, CDR2 YYNGEE. This CDR3 comprises 16 residues.

The V and J genes are TRBV6-6 and TRBJ2-3; 7 bases are shared with TRBD1. Trimming at V came to 6 bases and at J to 3 bases, leaving 12 bases not matched to a gene. The CDR3 contains 16 residues. Germline CDR1 MNHNY, CDR2 SVGAGI (reference sequence). CDR3 in DNA: TGTGCCAGCAGCAGACAGGGCTTATCGAGAACAGATACGCAGTATTTT. It encodes CASSRQGLSRTDTQYF.

The rearrangement links TRBV5-1 to TRBJ2-5; 16 positions match TRBD2. The CDR3 is 16 amino acids. Germline V gene data show CDR1 as SGHRS and CDR2 as YFSETQ. Losses at the gene ends were 5 bases for V and 7 bases for J; bases not matched to a gene: 8. The CDR3 sequence is CASSPGTSGRGGTQYF. Here the CDR3 DNA reads TGCGCCAGCAGTCCCGGGACTAGCGGGAGGGGCGGGACCCAGTACTTC.

The CDR3 protein is CASSLRLAGGSDTQYF. The DNA of the CDR3 is TGTGCCAGCAGCTTAAGGCTAGCGGGAGGATCGGATACGCAGTATTTT. The chain uses TRBV7-2 and TRBJ2-3; 11 bases are a match to TRBD2. The CDR3 sequence is 16 residues long. In germline, CDR1 is SGHTA, CDR2 FQGNSA. V was clipped by 2 bases and J by 6 bases; unmatched bases: 7. Looking up the rest from reference TRBV7-2 and TRBJ2-3 gives the full variable domain: GAGVSQSPSNKVTEKGKDVELRCDPISGHTALYWYRQSLGQGLEFLIYFQGNSAPDKSGLPSDRFSAERTGGSVSTLTIQRTQQEDSAVYLCASSLRLAGGSDTQYFGPGTRLTVL.

This chain connects TRBV5-1 to TRBJ2-2; D might be TRBD2 (6 bases). V dropped 7 bases and J dropped 0 bases, with 10 bases sitting between them. Germline CDR1 is SGHRS and CDR2 is YFSETQ. The CDR3 has 14 amino acids. The CDR3 loop is CASRAGTNTGELFF. CDR3 coding DNA: TGCGCCAGCCGTGCGGGGACGAACACCGGGGAGCTGTTTTTT.

The rearrangement joins TRBV5-6 to TRBJ1-2; D is unresolved. In germline, CDR1 is SGHDT, CDR2 YYEEEE. The CDR3 runs 11 residues. V lost 3 bases, J lost 4 bases, and 4 bases lay in between. The CDR3 DNA sequence: TGTGCCAGCAGCTCCCTCTATGGCTACACCTTC. Translated: CASSSLYGYTF.

CDR3 sequence: CASRRLNRQGWNTEAFF. The CDR3 DNA reads as TGTGCCAGCAGGAGGCTGAATAGACAGGGTTGGAACACTGAAGCTTTCTTT. This chain links TRBV27 with TRBJ1-1, with 7 bases matching TRBD1. CDR1 and CDR2 (germline): MNHEY, SMNVEV (reference sequence). V was clipped by 6 bases and J by 1 base; unmatched bases: 14. The CDR3 is 17 amino acids.

The gene calls are TRBV7-3 and TRBJ2-1, with 9 bases aligning to TRBD1. The CDR3 is made up of 14 amino acids. J lost 7 bases, V lost 5 bases, and 6 bases had no gene match. Germline lookup yields CDR1 SGHTA and CDR2 FQGTGA. The CDR3 spells CASSPGQGHNEQFF. The CDR3 nucleotides read TGTGCCAGCAGCCCAGGACAGGGGCATAATGAGCAGTTCTTC.